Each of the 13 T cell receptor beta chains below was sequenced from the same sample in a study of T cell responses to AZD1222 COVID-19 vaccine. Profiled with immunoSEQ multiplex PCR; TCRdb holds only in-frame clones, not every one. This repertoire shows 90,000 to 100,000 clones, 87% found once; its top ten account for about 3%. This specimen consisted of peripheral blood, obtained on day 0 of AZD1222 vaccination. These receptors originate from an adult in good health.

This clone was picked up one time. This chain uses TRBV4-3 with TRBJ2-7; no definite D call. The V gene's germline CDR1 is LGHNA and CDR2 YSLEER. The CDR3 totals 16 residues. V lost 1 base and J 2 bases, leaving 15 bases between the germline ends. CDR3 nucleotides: TGCGCCAGCAGCCAAGGGCGCGGACGGACGGCCTACGAGCAGTACTTC. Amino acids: CASSQGRGRTAYEQYF.

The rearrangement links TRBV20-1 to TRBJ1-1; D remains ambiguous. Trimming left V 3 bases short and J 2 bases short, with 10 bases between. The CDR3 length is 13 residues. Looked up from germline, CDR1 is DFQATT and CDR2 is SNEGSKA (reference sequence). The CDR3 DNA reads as TGCAGTGCTAGTAATCCAGATAACACTGAAGCTTTCTTT. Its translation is CSASNPDNTEAFF.

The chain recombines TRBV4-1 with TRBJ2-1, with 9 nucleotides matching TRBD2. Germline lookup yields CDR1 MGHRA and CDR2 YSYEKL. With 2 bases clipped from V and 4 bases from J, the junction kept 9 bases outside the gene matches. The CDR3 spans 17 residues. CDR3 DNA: TGCGCCAGCAGCCAACCTAGCGGGGCCAGCAATTACAATGAGCAGTTCTTC. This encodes CASSQPSGASNYNEQFF.

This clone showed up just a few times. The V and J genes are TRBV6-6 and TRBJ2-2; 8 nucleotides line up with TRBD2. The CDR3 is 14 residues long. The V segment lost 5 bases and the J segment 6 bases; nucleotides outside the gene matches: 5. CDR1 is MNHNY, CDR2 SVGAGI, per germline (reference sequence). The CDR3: CASSPRLASGELFF. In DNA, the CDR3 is TGTGCCAGCAGTCCTCGACTAGCGTCCGGGGAGCTGTTTTTT.

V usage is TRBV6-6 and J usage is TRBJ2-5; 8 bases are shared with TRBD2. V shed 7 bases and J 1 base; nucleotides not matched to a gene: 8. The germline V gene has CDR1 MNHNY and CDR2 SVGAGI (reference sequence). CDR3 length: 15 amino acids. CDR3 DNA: TGTGCCAGCACCCGGGGGGGAAGGTTCCAAGAGACCCAGTACTTC. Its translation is CASTRGGRFQETQYF.

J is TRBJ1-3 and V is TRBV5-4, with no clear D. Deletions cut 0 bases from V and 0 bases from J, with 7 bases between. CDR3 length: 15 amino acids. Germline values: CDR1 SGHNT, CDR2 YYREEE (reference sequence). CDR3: CASSLDRYSGNTIYF. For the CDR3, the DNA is TGTGCCAGCAGCTTGGACCGGTACTCTGGAAACACCATATATTTT.

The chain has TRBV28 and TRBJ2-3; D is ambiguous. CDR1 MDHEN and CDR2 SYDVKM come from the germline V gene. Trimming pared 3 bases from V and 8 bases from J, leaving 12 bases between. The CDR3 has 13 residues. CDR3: CASSLPRRSTQYF. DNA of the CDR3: TGTGCCAGCAGTTTGCCCCGCCGGAGTACGCAGTATTTT.

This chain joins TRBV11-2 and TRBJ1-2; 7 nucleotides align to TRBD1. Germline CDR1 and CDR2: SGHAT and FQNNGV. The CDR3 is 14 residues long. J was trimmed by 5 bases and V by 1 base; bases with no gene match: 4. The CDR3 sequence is CASSLASQGYGYTF. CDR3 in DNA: TGTGCCAGCAGCTTAGCCTCACAGGGGTATGGCTACACCTTC. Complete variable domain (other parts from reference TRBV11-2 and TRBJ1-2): EAGVAQSPRYKIIEKRQSVAFWCNPISGHATLYWYQQILGQGPKLLIQFQNNGVVDDSQLPKDRFSAERLKGVDSTLKIQPAKLEDSAVYLCASSLASQGYGYTFGSGTRLTVV.

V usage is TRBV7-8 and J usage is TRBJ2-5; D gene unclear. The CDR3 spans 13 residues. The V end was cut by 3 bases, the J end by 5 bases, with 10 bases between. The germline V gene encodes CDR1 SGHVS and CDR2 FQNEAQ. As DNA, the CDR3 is TGTGCCAGCAGCTTCCGACCCCGGGAGACCCAGTACTTC. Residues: CASSFRPRETQYF. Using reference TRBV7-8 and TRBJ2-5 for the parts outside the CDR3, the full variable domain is GAGVSQSPRYKVAKRGQDVALRCDPISGHVSLFWYQQALGQGPEFLTYFQNEAQLDKSGLPSDRFFAERPEGSVSTLKIQRTQQEDSAVYLCASSFRPRETQYFGPGTRLLVL.

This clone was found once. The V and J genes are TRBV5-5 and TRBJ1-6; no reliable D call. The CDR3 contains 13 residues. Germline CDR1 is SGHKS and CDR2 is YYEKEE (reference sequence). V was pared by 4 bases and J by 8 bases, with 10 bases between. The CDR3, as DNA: TGTGCCAGCAGCCTCGACTCTCATTCACCCCTCCACTTT. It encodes CASSLDSHSPLHF.

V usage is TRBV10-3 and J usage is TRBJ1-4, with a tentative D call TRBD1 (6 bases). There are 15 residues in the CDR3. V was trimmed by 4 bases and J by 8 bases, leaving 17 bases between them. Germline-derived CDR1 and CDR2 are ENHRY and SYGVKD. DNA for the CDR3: TGTGCCATCAGTGGCGTTCCCCAACAGGGAGAAAAACTGTTTTTT. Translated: CAISGVPQQGEKLFF.

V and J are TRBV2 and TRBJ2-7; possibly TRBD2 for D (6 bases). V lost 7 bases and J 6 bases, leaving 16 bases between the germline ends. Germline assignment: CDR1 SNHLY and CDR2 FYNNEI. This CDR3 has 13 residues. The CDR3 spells CASMGTSRGEQYF. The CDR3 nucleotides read TGTGCCAGCATGGGGACTTCGAGGGGCGAGCAGTACTTC.

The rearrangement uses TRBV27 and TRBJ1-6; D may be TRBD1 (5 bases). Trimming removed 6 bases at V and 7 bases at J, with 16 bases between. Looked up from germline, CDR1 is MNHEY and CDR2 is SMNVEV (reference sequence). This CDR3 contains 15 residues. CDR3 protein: CASRSGTELNSPLHF. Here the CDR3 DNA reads TGTGCCAGCAGGTCCGGGACGGAACTGAATTCACCCCTCCACTTT.